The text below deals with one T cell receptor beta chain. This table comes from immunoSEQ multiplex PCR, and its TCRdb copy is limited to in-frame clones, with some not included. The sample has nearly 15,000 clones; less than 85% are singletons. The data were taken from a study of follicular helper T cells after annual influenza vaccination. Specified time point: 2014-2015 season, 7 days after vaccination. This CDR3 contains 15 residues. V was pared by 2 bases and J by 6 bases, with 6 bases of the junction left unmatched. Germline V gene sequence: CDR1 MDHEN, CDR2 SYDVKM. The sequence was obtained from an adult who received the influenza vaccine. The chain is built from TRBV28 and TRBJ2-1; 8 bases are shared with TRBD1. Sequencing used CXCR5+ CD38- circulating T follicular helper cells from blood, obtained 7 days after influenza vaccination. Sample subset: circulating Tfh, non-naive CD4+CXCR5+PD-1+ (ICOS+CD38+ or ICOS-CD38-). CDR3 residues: CASSLMQGALNEQFF. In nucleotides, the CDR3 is TGTGCCAGCAGTTTAATGCAGGGGGCCCTCAATGAGCAGTTCTTC.